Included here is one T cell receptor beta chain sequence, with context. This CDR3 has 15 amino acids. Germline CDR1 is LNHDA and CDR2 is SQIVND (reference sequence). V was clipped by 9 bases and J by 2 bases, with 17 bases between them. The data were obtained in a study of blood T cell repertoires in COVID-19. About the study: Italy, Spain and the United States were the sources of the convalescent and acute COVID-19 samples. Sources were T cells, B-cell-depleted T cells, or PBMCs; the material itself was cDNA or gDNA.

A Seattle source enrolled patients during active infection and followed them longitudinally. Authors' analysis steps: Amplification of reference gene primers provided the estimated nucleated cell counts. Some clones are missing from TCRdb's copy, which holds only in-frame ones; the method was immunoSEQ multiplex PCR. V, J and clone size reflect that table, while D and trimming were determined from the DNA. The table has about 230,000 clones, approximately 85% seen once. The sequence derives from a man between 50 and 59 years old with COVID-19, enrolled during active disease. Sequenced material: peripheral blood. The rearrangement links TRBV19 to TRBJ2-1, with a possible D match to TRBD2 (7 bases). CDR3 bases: TGTGCCAGCAGCGAGGGGGGGCGGACCTACAATGAGCAGTTCTTC. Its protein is CASSEGGRTYNEQFF.